Each of the 25 T cell receptor beta chains below was sequenced from the same sample in a study of CD8+ T cells in alopecia areata. Once RNA had been extracted, it was reverse transcribed into cDNA to act as the sequencing template. Data came from immunoSEQ multiplex PCR; TCRdb stores just in-frame clones and leaves some out. Of about 130,000 clones listed, around 60% are singletons. The material was CD4+ T cells sorted from blood, obtained at week 0. Receptors were obtained from a human donor with alopecia areata.

This clone appeared a few times. The V and J genes are TRBV19 and TRBJ1-1; D is possibly TRBD1 (5 bases). Trimming pared 1 base from V and 1 base from J, leaving 13 bases between. Germline CDR1 and CDR2: LNHDA and SQIVND (reference sequence). The CDR3 is made up of 16 amino acids. CDR3 in DNA: TGTGCCAGTAGTATAGCTAACAGGAGGAGGAACACTGAAGCTTTCTTT. Protein product: CASSIANRRRNTEAFF.

The CDR3 spells CASSLTGGTDTQYF. CDR3 DNA: TGTGCCAGCAGCTTAACTGGGGGCACAGATACGCAGTATTTT. This sequence joins TRBV7-3 and TRBJ2-3, with D uncertain. V lost 0 bases, J lost 1 base, and 5 bases lay in between. CDR3 length: 14 residues. Per the germline V gene, CDR1 is SGHTA and CDR2 is FQGTGA.

The chain couples TRBV7-2 to TRBJ2-7; D not resolved. Trimming removed 0 bases from V and 2 bases from J, with 8 bases in between. CDR3 length equals 14 residues. Per germline, CDR1 SGHTA and CDR2 FQGNSA. The CDR3 bases are TGTGCCAGCAGCTTAGCGGCAGGAACCTACGAGCAGTACTTC. Its translation is CASSLAAGTYEQYF.

The gene calls are TRBV7-2 and TRBJ2-3; unclear D gene. V was shortened by 5 bases and J by 5 bases, with 8 bases between the two germline ends. CDR3 length: 12 residues. Per germline, CDR1 SGHTA and CDR2 FQGNSA. CDR3 in amino acids: CASSPVRDTQYF. The CDR3 nucleotides read TGTGCCAGCAGCCCAGTTAGAGATACGCAGTATTTT.

The chain is built from TRBV5-6 and TRBJ2-5; a weak D match, TRBD2 (5 bases). In germline, CDR1 is SGHDT, CDR2 YYEEEE. Trimming removed 4 bases at V and 1 base at J, with 8 bases between. The CDR3 is made up of 13 amino acids. CDR3 loop: CASSPGIQETQYF. As DNA, the CDR3 is TGTGCCAGCAGCCCCGGGATCCAAGAGACCCAGTACTTC.

This chain links TRBV27 with TRBJ2-6, with D possibly TRBD2 on 6 matching bases. The V end lost 0 bases, the J end lost 1 base, and 13 bases lay between the germline ends. Germline CDR1 reads MNHEY; CDR2 reads SMNVEV (reference sequence). This CDR3 has 18 residues. This chain's CDR3 is CASSLSGWGGSGANVLTF. The CDR3 DNA sequence: TGTGCCAGCAGTTTATCAGGGTGGGGAGGATCTGGGGCCAACGTCCTGACTTTC.

This clone was seen once. The chain has TRBV5-1 and TRBJ2-4; D perhaps matches TRBD2 (6 bases). Germline-derived CDR1 and CDR2 are SGHRS and YFSETQ. V was shortened by 3 bases and J by 3 bases, with 16 bases between the two germline ends. The CDR3 is 16 amino acids. CDR3 region: CASSWGDLAGKNIQYF. The CDR3, as DNA: TGCGCCAGCAGCTGGGGGGACTTGGCGGGCAAAAACATTCAGTACTTC.

This clone was picked up a small number of times. This chain uses TRBV14 with TRBJ2-7; 8 nucleotides align to TRBD1. Germline V gene data show CDR1 as SGHDN and CDR2 as FVKESK. Trimming cost V 0 bases and J 2 bases; bases outside gene matches: 6. The CDR3 runs to 16 residues. The CDR3 DNA reads as TGTGCCAGCAGCCAAGAGCGGACAGGGATGCCCTACGAGCAGTACTTC. This sequence encodes CASSQERTGMPYEQYF.

This clone has just a few counts. The chain is built from TRBV18 and TRBJ2-1; D is possibly TRBD2 (7 bases). CDR1 and CDR2 (germline): KGHSH, LQKENI. V was shortened by 5 bases and J by 6 bases, with 11 bases between the two germline ends. CDR3 length: 13 residues. The CDR3 DNA reads as TGTGCCAGCTCATCGGGGGGCGGCAATGAGCAGTTCTTC. Encoded protein: CASSSGGGNEQFF.

This chain uses TRBV9 with TRBJ1-3; the match to TRBD1 covers 9 bases. The germline CDR1 and CDR2 sequences are SGDLS and YYNGEE. The CDR3 sequence is 15 residues long. V dropped 1 base and J dropped 8; count of bases not matched to a gene: 7. CDR3 in DNA: TGTGCCAGCAGCGTAACCTCCGACAGGGGGGACACCATATATTTT. Its translation is CASSVTSDRGDTIYF.

This clone showed up just a few times. The rearrangement links TRBV7-2 to TRBJ2-7; 8 nucleotides align to TRBD2. The CDR3 sequence is 13 residues long. Germline V gives CDR1 SGHTA, CDR2 FQGNSA. V lost 5 bases and J lost 3; bases outside the gene matches: 3. CDR3 DNA: TGTGCCAGCAGCCCCACTAGCGGCTACGAGCAGTACTTC. It specifies CASSPTSGYEQYF.

This clone was detected ten times or more. The chain couples TRBV4-1 to TRBJ1-6; 7 bases are a match to TRBD1. Germline lookup yields CDR1 MGHRA and CDR2 YSYEKL. CDR3 length equals 15 residues. V trimming: 1 base; J trimming: 8 bases; junction bases outside the gene matches: 5. As DNA, the CDR3 is TGCGCCAGCAGCCAAGGCGAAGGGGGCTATTCACCCCTCCACTTT. Its protein product is CASSQGEGGYSPLHF.

J is TRBJ2-7 and V is TRBV28, with D possibly TRBD1 on 5 matching bases. V gave up 4 bases and J gave up 6 bases, with 10 bases separating them. The CDR3 is made up of 12 amino acids. Per germline, CDR1 MDHEN and CDR2 SYDVKM. The CDR3: CASSSSQAEQYF. CDR3 coding DNA: TGTGCCAGCAGTTCCTCACAGGCCGAGCAGTACTTC.

The V and J genes are TRBV28 and TRBJ1-4; 8 positions match TRBD1. The CDR3 consists of 15 residues. V trimming: 2 bases; J trimming: 4 bases; junction bases outside the gene matches: 3. Per the germline V gene, CDR1 is MDHEN and CDR2 is SYDVKM. CDR3 sequence reads: CASSLTGGSNEKLFF. The CDR3 DNA reads TGTGCCAGCAGTTTAACAGGGGGAAGTAATGAAAAACTGTTTTTT.

This sequence joins TRBV7-2 and TRBJ2-5; no reliable D call. This CDR3 comprises 12 residues. Germline-derived CDR1 and CDR2 are SGHTA and FQGNSA. Trimming removed 6 bases from V and 3 bases from J, with 8 bases in between. This CDR3 reads CASRHVEETQYF. As DNA, the CDR3 is TGTGCCAGCAGGCACGTAGAAGAGACCCAGTACTTC. Based on the CDR3 plus reference TRBV7-2 and TRBJ2-5, the full variable domain is GAGVSQSPSNKVTEKGKDVELRCDPISGHTALYWYRQSLGQGLEFLIYFQGNSAPDKSGLPSDRFSAERTGGSVSTLTIQRTQQEDSAVYLCASRHVEETQYFGPGTRLLVL.

This chain links TRBV5-1 with TRBJ2-1; tentatively, D is TRBD1 or TRBD2 (5 bases each). Deletions cut 0 bases from V and 4 bases from J, with 14 bases between. Looked up from germline, CDR1 is SGHRS and CDR2 is YFSETQ. The CDR3 runs 16 residues. The CDR3 region has the DNA TGCGCCAGCAGCTTGGCTGAGGGGAACTTATACAATGAGCAGTTCTTC. Its translation: CASSLAEGNLYNEQFF.

V is TRBV10-3 and J is TRBJ2-1; TRBD2 matches at 8 bases. V was clipped by 4 bases and J by 6 bases; unmatched bases: 8. The CDR3 contains 15 residues. Germline V gene sequence: CDR1 ENHRY, CDR2 SYGVKD. CDR3 sequence (DNA): TGTGCCATCAGTGGGAGCGGGGGCCCTCTCAATGAGCAGTTCTTC. It translates to CAISGSGGPLNEQFF.

This clone was recorded a few times. The chain couples TRBV7-6 to TRBJ2-6; D not resolved. The CDR3 consists of 16 residues. Germline CDR1 and CDR2: SGHVS and FNYEAQ. Trimming cost V 1 base and J 0 bases, with 7 bases left between them. The CDR3 sequence is CASSLEGNSGANVLTF. The CDR3 coding sequence is TGTGCCAGCAGCTTAGAAGGGAACTCTGGGGCCAACGTCCTGACTTTC.

V usage is TRBV14 and J usage is TRBJ2-7; 9 positions agree with TRBD1. V lost 6 bases and J lost 2; bases outside the gene matches: 5. The CDR3 loop spans 14 amino acids. CDR1 is SGHDN and CDR2 is FVKESK in the germline V gene. The chain's CDR3 is CASSTGTGTYEQYF. CDR3 nucleotides: TGTGCCAGCAGTACCGGGACAGGGACCTACGAGCAGTACTTC.

This clone showed up just a few times. The chain combines TRBV25-1 with TRBJ2-1; D may be TRBD2 (5 bases). This CDR3 is 15 amino acids long. V gave up 7 bases and J gave up 0 bases, with 13 bases separating them. Germline V gene sequence: CDR1 MGHDK, CDR2 SYGVNS. CDR3 DNA: TGTGCCAGCAAGGCTAGCCGGAGCTCCTACAATGAGCAGTTCTTC. Encoded protein: CASKASRSSYNEQFF.

The V and J genes are TRBV28 and TRBJ2-5; TRBD1 is a possible D gene (5 bases). Per the germline V gene, CDR1 is MDHEN and CDR2 is SYDVKM. This CDR3 is built from 13 residues. The V end was cut by 6 bases, the J end by 5 bases, with 13 bases between. This CDR3 is CASSPGFPETQYF. The DNA for the CDR3 is TGTGCCAGCAGCCCAGGGTTTCCCGAGACCCAGTACTTC.

This clone was counted between two and nine times. The V call is TRBV7-2, the J call TRBJ1-1, with D possibly TRBD1 on 5 matching bases. V shed 3 bases and J shed 10 bases, with 21 bases lying between them. CDR3 length: 15 amino acids. Germline CDR1 SGHTA, CDR2 FQGNSA. The CDR3 loop reads CASSFGRPGSRGAFF. Here the CDR3 DNA reads TGTGCCAGCAGCTTTGGCCGACCGGGATCAAGGGGAGCTTTCTTT.

V gene TRBV5-4 combines with J gene TRBJ1-1; maybe TRBD1 (5 bases). The CDR3 consists of 14 residues. The germline CDR1 and CDR2 sequences are SGHNT and YYREEE (reference sequence). Trimming cost V 7 bases and J 4 bases, with 17 bases left between them. In DNA, the CDR3 is TGTGCCAGCTACCAGAGGGGCGGGTTCACTGAAGCTTTCTTT. Translation: CASYQRGGFTEAFF.

V and J are TRBV7-3 and TRBJ1-1; perhaps TRBD1 as D (5 bases). The CDR3 spans 14 residues. With 4 bases removed from V and 3 bases from J, the gap between germline ends came to 12 bases. CDR1 is SGHTA and CDR2 is FQGTGA in the germline V gene. The CDR3 reads CASSSQGRDTEAFF. In DNA form, the CDR3 reads TGTGCCAGCAGCTCCCAGGGACGGGACACTGAAGCTTTCTTT.

The chain links TRBV6-4 to TRBJ1-1; D is possibly TRBD1 (5 bases). Germline values: CDR1 MRHNA, CDR2 SNTAGT. The CDR3 length is 13 residues. Trimming took 2 bases from V and 9 from J, leaving 13 bases between them. The DNA of the CDR3 is TGTGCCAGCAGTGACGGCGGGGCCGGCAAAGCTTTCTTT. Protein product: CASSDGGAGKAFF.